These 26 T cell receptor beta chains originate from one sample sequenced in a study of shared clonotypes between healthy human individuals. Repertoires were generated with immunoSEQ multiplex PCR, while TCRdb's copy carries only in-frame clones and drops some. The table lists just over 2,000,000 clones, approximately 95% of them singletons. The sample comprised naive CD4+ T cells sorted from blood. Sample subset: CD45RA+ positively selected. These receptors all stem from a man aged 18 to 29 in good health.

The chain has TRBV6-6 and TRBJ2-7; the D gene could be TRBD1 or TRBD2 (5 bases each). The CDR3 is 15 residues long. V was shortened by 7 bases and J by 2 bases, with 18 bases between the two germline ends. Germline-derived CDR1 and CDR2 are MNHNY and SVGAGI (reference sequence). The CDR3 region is CASKNSGTDAYEQYF. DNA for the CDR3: TGTGCCAGCAAGAACTCCGGGACCGACGCCTACGAGCAGTACTTC.

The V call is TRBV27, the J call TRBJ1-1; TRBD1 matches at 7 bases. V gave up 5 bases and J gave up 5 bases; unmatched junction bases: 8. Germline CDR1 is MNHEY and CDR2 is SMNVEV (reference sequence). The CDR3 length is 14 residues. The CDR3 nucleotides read TGTGCCAGCAGTCCGGGGACAGCGGGGACTGAAGCTTTCTTT. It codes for CASSPGTAGTEAFF.

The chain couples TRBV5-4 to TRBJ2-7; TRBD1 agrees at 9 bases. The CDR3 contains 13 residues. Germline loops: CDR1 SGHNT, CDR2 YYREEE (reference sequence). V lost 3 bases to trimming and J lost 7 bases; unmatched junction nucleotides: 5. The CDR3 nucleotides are TGTGCCAGCAGCTGGGGACAGGGAGGAGAGCAGTACTTC. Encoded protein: CASSWGQGGEQYF.

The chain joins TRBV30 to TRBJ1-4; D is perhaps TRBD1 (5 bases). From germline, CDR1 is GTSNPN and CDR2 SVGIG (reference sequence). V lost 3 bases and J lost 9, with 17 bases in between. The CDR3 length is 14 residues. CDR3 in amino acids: CAWRTKGARKKLFF. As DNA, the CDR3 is TGTGCCTGGAGGACGAAAGGGGCGCGGAAAAAACTGTTTTTT.

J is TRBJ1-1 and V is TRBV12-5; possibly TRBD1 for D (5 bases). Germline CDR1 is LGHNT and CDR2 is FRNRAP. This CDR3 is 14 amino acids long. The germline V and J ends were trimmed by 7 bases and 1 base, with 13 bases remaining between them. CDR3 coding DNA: TGTGCTAGTGCTCAACTTGACAGGAACACTGAAGCTTTCTTT. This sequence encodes CASAQLDRNTEAFF.

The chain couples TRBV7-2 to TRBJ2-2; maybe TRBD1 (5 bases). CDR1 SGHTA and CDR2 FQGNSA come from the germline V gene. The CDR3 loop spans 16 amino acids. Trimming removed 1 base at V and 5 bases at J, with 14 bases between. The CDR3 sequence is CASSLVGQSGTGELFF. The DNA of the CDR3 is TGTGCCAGCAGCTTAGTGGGGCAGTCCGGAACCGGGGAGCTGTTTTTT. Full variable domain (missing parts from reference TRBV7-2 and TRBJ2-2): GAGVSQSPSNKVTEKGKDVELRCDPISGHTALYWYRQSLGQGLEFLIYFQGNSAPDKSGLPSDRFSAERTGGSVSTLTIQRTQQEDSAVYLCASSLVGQSGTGELFFGEGSRLTVL.

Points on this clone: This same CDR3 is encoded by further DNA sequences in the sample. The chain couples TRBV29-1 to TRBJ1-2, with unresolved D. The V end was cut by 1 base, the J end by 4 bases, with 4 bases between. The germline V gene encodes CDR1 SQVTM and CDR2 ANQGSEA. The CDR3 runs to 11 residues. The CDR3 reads CSVEATYGYTF. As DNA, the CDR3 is TGCAGCGTTGAAGCTACCTATGGCTACACCTTC.

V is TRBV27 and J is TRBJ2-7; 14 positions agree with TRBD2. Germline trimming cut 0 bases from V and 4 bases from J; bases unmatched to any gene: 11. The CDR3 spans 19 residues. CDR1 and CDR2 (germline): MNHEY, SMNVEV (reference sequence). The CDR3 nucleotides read TGTGCCAGCAGTTTATCGGGGACTAGCGGGAGCTCTGCTCTGTACGAGCAGTACTTC. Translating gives CASSLSGTSGSSALYEQYF.

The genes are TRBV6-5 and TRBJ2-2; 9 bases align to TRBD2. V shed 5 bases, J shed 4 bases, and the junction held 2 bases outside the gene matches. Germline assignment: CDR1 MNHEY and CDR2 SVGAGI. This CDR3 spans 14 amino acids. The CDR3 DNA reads TGTGCCAGCAGTAAGACTAGCGGCACCGGGGAGCTGTTTTTT. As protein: CASSKTSGTGELFF.

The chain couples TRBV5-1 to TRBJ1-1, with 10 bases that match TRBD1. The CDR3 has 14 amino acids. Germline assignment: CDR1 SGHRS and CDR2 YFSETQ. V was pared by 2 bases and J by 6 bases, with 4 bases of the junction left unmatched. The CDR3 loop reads CASSLGTGVSEAFF. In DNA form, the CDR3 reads TGCGCCAGCAGCTTAGGGACAGGGGTTTCTGAAGCTTTCTTT.

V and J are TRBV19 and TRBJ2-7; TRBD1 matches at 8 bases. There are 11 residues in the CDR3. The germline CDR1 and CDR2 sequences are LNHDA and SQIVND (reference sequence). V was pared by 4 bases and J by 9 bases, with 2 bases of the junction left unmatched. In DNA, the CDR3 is TGTGCCAGTAGTACGGGGACAGGGCAGTACTTC. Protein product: CASSTGTGQYF.

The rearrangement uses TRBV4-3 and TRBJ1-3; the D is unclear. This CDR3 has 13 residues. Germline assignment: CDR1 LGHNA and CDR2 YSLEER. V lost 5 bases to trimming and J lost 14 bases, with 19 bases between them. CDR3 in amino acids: CASSLELATDVYF. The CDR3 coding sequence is TGCGCCAGCAGCTTGGAGTTAGCCACAGATGTATATTTT.

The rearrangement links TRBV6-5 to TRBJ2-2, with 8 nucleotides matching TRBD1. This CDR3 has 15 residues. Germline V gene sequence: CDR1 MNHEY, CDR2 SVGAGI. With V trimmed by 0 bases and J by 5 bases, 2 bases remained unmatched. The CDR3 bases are TGTGCCAGCAGTTACTCACAGGGGGATACCGGGGAGCTGTTTTTT. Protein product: CASSYSQGDTGELFF.

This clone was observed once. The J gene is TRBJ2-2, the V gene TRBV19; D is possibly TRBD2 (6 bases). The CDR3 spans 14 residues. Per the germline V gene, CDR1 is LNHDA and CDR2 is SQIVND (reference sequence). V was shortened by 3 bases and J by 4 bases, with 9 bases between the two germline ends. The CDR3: CASSMRGTTGELFF. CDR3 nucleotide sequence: TGTGCCAGTAGTATGCGGGGTACCACCGGGGAGCTGTTTTTT.

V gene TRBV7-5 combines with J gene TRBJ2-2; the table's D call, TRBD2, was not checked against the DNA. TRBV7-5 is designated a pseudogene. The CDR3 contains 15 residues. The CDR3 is CARSFELARPGELFF. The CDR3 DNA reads TGTGCCAGAAGCTTTGAGTTAGCGCGGCCCGGGGAGCTGTTTTTT.

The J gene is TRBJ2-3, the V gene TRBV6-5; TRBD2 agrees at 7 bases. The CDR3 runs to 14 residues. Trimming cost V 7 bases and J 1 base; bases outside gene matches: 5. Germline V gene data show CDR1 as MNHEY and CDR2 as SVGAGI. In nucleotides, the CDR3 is TGTGCCAGCAAGCCTAGCGGCCGCACAGATACGCAGTATTTT. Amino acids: CASKPSGRTDTQYF.

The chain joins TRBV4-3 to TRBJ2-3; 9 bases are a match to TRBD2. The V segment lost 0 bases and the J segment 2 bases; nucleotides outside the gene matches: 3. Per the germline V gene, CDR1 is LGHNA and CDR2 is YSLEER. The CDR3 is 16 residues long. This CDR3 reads CASSQDASGTTDTQYF. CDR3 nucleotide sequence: TGCGCCAGCAGCCAAGACGCTAGCGGGACCACAGATACGCAGTATTTT.

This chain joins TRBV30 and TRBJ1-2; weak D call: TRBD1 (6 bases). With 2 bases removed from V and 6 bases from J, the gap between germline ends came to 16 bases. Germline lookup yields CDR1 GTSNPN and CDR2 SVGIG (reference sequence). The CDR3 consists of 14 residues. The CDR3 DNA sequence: TGTGCCTGGAGTCCGTTCATAAAGGGGGATGGCTACACCTTC. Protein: CAWSPFIKGDGYTF.

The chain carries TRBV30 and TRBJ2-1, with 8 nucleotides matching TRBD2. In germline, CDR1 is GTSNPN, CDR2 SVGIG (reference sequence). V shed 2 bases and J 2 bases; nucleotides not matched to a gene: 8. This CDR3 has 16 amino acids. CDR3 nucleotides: TGTGCCTGGAGTACCTCGGGAGGGATTCCCTACAATGAGCAGTTCTTC. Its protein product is CAWSTSGGIPYNEQFF.

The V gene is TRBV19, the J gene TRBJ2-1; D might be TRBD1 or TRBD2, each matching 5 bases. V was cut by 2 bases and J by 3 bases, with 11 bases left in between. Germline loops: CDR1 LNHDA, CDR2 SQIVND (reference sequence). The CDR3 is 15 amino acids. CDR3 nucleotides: TGTGCCAGTAGTATAAGCTGGGGGAACTACAATGAGCAGTTCTTC. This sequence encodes CASSISWGNYNEQFF.

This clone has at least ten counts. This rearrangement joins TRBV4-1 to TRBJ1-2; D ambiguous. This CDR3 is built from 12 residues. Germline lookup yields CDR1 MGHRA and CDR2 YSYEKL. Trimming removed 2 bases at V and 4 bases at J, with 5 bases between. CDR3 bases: TGCGCCAGCAGCCAAAATGGCTATGGCTACACCTTC. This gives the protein CASSQNGYGYTF.

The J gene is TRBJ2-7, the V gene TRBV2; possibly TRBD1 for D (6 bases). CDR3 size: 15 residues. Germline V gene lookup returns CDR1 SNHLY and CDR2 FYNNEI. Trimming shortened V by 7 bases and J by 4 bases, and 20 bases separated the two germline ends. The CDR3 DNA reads TGTGCCAGCAAGGACAGTAACCTGGGCCATTACGAGCAGTACTTC. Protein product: CASKDSNLGHYEQYF. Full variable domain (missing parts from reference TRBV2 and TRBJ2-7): EPEVTQTPSHQVTQMGQEVILRCVPISNHLYFYWYRQILGQKVEFLVSFYNNEISEKSEIFDDQFSVERPDGSNFTLKIRSTKLEDSAMYFCASKDSNLGHYEQYFGPGTRLTVT.

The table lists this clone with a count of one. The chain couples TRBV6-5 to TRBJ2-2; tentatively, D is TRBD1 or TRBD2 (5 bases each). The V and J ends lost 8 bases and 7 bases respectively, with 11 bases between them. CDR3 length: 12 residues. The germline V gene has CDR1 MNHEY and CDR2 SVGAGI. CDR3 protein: CASHRGGGELFF. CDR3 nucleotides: TGTGCCAGCCATCGGGGCGGCGGGGAGCTGTTTTTT.

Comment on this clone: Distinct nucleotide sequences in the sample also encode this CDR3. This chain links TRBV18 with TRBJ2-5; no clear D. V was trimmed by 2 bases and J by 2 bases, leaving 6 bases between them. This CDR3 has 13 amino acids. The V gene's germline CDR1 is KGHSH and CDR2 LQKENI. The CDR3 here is CASSPGVQETQYF. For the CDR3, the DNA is TGTGCCAGCTCACCAGGGGTTCAAGAGACCCAGTACTTC.

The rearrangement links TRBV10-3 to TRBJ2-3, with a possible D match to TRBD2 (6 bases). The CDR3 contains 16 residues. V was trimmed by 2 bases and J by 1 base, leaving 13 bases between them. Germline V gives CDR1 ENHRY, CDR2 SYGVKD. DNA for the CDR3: TGTGCCATCAGTGAGGCCACTAGCTTCCGCACAGATACGCAGTATTTT. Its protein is CAISEATSFRTDTQYF.

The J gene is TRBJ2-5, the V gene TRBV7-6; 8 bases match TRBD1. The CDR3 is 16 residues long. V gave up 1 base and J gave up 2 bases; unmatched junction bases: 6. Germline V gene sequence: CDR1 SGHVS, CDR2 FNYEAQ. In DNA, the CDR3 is TGTGCCAGCAGCTTAGGGACAGGGAACCTACAAGAGACCCAGTACTTC. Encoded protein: CASSLGTGNLQETQYF.